These T cell receptor beta chains were read from a single sample in a study of radiotherapy plus CTLA-4 blockade in lung cancer. TCRdb's copy holds only in-frame clones and misses some; the assay was immunoSEQ multiplex PCR. The sample holds roughly 42,000 clones, nearly 80% seen once. The sample here was peripheral blood, taken from a patient treated with radiotherapy plus ipilimumab. Source of these receptors: a human donor with non-small cell lung cancer that progressed on radiotherapy plus ipilimumab. Both conserved end residues are part of each CDR3. D genes are given only for firm matches. Only some rows state a clone size, as once, few, many or a class for expanded clones.

cdr3_length clone_size j_call v_call d_call cdr3_aa cdr3_nt
13 - TRBJ2-5 TRBV11-1 - CASSVVAEETQYF TGTGCCAGCAGCGTAGTAGCGGAAGAGACCCAGTACTTC
16 - TRBJ1-1 TRBV5-1 - CASSLGPRGQGTEAFF TGCGCCAGCAGCTTGGGGCCCCGGGGTCAAGGAACTGAAGCTTTCTTT
16 - TRBJ2-1 TRBV13 TRBD2 CASSSERGGSYNEQFF TGTGCCAGCAGCTCCGAGCGGGGGGGCTCCTACAATGAGCAGTTCTTC
17 few TRBJ2-2 TRBV7-8 TRBD1 CASSFGTGGPNTGELFF TGTGCCAGCAGCTTCGGGACAGGGGGCCCGAACACCGGGGAGCTGTTTTTT
15 - TRBJ2-2 TRBV11-3 - CASSSRGQNTGELFF TGTGCCAGCAGCTCAAGGGGACAAAACACCGGGGAGCTGTTTTTT
17 - TRBJ1-2 TRBV11-2 TRBD1 CASSLDPETGKNYGYTF TGTGCCAGCAGCTTAGATCCGGAGACAGGGAAGAACTATGGCTACACCTTC
12 - TRBJ2-1 TRBV18 - CASSPDSPQQFF TGTGCCAGCTCGCCGGACAGCCCACAGCAGTTCTTC
16 - TRBJ2-5 TRBV4-2 TRBD2 CASSQGLAGGLETQYF TGTGCCAGCAGCCAGGGACTAGCGGGGGGTCTAGAGACCCAGTACTTC
17 - TRBJ2-1 TRBV5-8 TRBD1 CASSLANPGQGAREQFF TGTGCCAGCAGCTTGGCTAACCCGGGACAGGGGGCTCGGGAGCAGTTCTTC
15 - TRBJ1-5 TRBV5-1 - CASSLGGAGNQPQHF TGCGCCAGCAGCTTGGGCGGGGCGGGCAATCAGCCCCAGCATTTT
13 - TRBJ1-5 TRBV29-1 - CSVSQGSVQPQHF TGCAGCGTTAGCCAGGGTAGTGTTCAGCCCCAGCATTTT
17 - TRBJ2-6 TRBV18 TRBD1 CASSPEQGGSGANVLTF TGTGCCAGCTCACCAGAACAGGGGGGCTCTGGGGCCAACGTCCTGACTTTC
16 - TRBJ2-3 TRBV6-1 TRBD2 CASSATGGWPGGGQYF TGTGCCAGCAGTGCGACTGGGGGGTGGCCGGGAGGTGGGCAGTATTTT
18 - TRBJ1-4 TRBV10-3 TRBD1 CAISERGGQGSTNEKLFF TGTGCCATCAGTGAGCGCGGGGGACAGGGATCGACTAATGAAAAACTGTTTTTT
12 - TRBJ2-7 TRBV7-9 - CASSRDLYEQYF TGTGCCAGCAGCCGGGATCTCTACGAGCAGTACTTC
12 - TRBJ1-6 TRBV6-5 - CASSVSNSPLHF TGTGCCAGCAGTGTGAGTAATTCACCCCTCCACTTT
15 - TRBJ1-3 TRBV18 - CASSPFAGAGNTIYF TGTGCCAGCTCACCATTCGCAGGGGCTGGAAACACCATATATTTT
14 - TRBJ1-5 TRBV6-6 - CASRRGGWGQPQHF TGTGCCAGCAGACGCGGGGGTTGGGGTCAGCCCCAGCATTTT
14 - TRBJ1-5 TRBV2 - CASSGQTSNQPQHF TGTGCCAGCAGCGGACAGACGAGCAATCAGCCCCAGCATTTT
16 - TRBJ2-3 TRBV16 - CASSQGGGGGTDTQYF TGTGCCAGCAGCCAAGGAGGCGGGGGCGGCACAGATACGCAGTATTTT
15 once TRBJ1-3 TRBV5-1 TRBD1 CASSQGQVSGNTIYF TGCGCCAGCAGCCAAGGACAGGTGTCTGGAAACACCATATATTTT
15 - TRBJ2-5 TRBV18 TRBD1 CASSPRQGAWETQYF TGTGCCAGCTCACCACGACAGGGGGCTTGGGAGACCCAGTACTTC
13 - TRBJ1-4 TRBV29-1 TRBD1 CSGGQGRNEKLFF TGCAGCGGGGGACAGGGGCGGAATGAAAAACTGTTTTTT
12 - TRBJ1-2 TRBV7-9 TRBD1 CASSDQGEGYTF TGTGCCAGCAGCGACCAGGGGGAAGGCTACACCTTC
15 - TRBJ2-3 TRBV19 - CASSIPGVVPDTQYF TGTGCCAGTAGTATACCCGGGGTCGTACCAGATACGCAGTATTTT
17 - TRBJ2-1 TRBV27 TRBD2 CASSPGTSGGLGNEQFF TGTGCCAGCAGTCCCGGGACTAGCGGGGGACTAGGAAATGAGCAGTTCTTC
14 - TRBJ2-5 TRBV9 - CASSPGPNQETQYF TGTGCCAGCAGCCCGGGTCCAAACCAAGAGACCCAGTACTTC
15 - TRBJ2-6 TRBV18 TRBD1 CASTSTGAGANVLTF TGTGCCAGCACCTCGACAGGGGCTGGGGCCAACGTCCTGACTTTC
15 - TRBJ1-5 TRBV5-6 TRBD1 CASSWGTGANQPQHF TGTGCCAGCAGCTGGGGGACAGGGGCCAATCAGCCCCAGCATTTT
13 - TRBJ1-1 TRBV7-2 - CASSLSVNTEAFF TGTGCCAGCAGCTTATCCGTGAACACTGAAGCTTTCTTT
14 - TRBJ1-2 TRBV6-6 - CASKLAGDNYGYTF TGTGCCAGCAAGTTGGCAGGGGATAACTATGGCTACACCTTC
13 once TRBJ1-2 TRBV27 TRBD1 CASSLGTGYGYTF TGTGCCAGCAGCCTCGGGACAGGCTATGGCTACACCTTC
13 - TRBJ2-2 TRBV25-1 TRBD1 CASSTGATGELFF TGTGCCAGCTCGACAGGGGCAACCGGGGAGCTGTTTTTT
12 - TRBJ2-7 TRBV29-1 TRBD1 CSVGTGSYEQYF TGCAGCGTGGGGACAGGGTCCTACGAGCAGTACTTC
11 - TRBJ1-2 TRBV28 TRBD1 CAGQGSYGYTF TGTGCCGGACAGGGTTCGTATGGCTACACCTTC
16 - TRBJ2-3 TRBV7-3 TRBD2 CASSARTSGGTDTQYF TGTGCCAGCAGCGCACGGACTAGCGGGGGCACAGATACGCAGTATTTT
15 - TRBJ2-2 TRBV18 - CASSLGEANTGELFF TGTGCCAGCTCACTTGGGGAGGCTAACACCGGGGAGCTGTTTTTT
16 few TRBJ2-2 TRBV7-3 TRBD2 CASSFGTSGGTGELFF TGTGCCAGCAGCTTCGGGACTAGCGGTGGCACCGGGGAGCTGTTTTTT
14 - TRBJ1-1 TRBV4-2 TRBD1 CASSQAGGNTEAFF TGTGCCAGCAGCCAGGCAGGGGGGAACACTGAAGCTTTCTTT
15 once TRBJ2-2 TRBV21-1 - CASSKSSRNTGELFF TGTGCCAGCAGCAAATCGTCGAGGAACACCGGGGAGCTGTTTTTT
15 - TRBJ1-4 TRBV7-9 - CASSPSGGNGEKLFF TGTGCCAGCAGCCCTTCCGGGGGGAATGGTGAAAAACTGTTTTTT
14 - TRBJ1-5 TRBV5-1 - CASSLDGVGQPQHF TGCGCCAGCAGCTTGGACGGGGTAGGTCAGCCCCAGCATTTT
14 few TRBJ2-5 TRBV15 - CATSRGRSKETQYF TGTGCCACCAGCAGAGGTCGGTCCAAAGAGACCCAGTACTTC
15 - TRBJ1-5 TRBV29-1 - CSVEPRVRGGRPQHF TGCAGCGTTGAACCCAGGGTTCGGGGGGGTCGGCCCCAGCATTTT
14 once TRBJ2-7 TRBV7-2 - CASSVVGGSYEQYF TGTGCCAGCAGCGTAGTGGGGGGATCCTACGAGCAGTACTTC
12 - TRBJ2-1 TRBV13 - CASSLGDRDQFF TGTGCCAGCAGCTTAGGCGACAGAGACCAGTTCTTC
14 - TRBJ2-7 TRBV5-1 - CASSWGLSSYEQYF TGCGCCAGCAGCTGGGGACTGAGCTCCTACGAGCAGTACTTC
14 few TRBJ1-1 TRBV9 - CASSGGVMNTEAFF TGTGCCAGCAGCGGCGGGGTCATGAACACTGAAGCTTTCTTT